This TCR beta chain was captured in a study of blood T cell repertoires in COVID-19. The overall study: Nucleic acid was either cDNA or gDNA, and it came from T cells, B-cell-depleted T cells, or PBMCs.

V was cut by 3 bases and J by 4 bases, with 13 bases left in between. CDR1 DFQATT and CDR2 SNEGSKA come from the germline V gene (reference sequence). The CDR3 consists of 14 residues. Participants were aged roughly 18 to 89 years, lived in about two dozen US areas, and enrolled virtually. Generated by immunoSEQ multiplex PCR, the TCRdb table keeps only in-frame clones and is missing some. The sample holds 150,000 or so clones, approximately 82% seen once. The specimen was PBMCs or T cells enriched from blood (not recorded which). This TCR was sampled from a woman aged 45-65 years in a cohort exposed to, infected with or recovered from COVID-19 (not recorded which). This rearrangement joins TRBV20-1 to TRBJ1-3; D uncertain. The CDR3 region has the DNA TGCAGTGCTAGTATCGCCACCAGGGGAAACACCATATATTTT. Residues: CSASIATRGNTIYF.